This TCR beta chain emerged from a study of T-cell reconstitution after alpha-beta-depleted transplantation in children. The CDR3 contains 18 residues. The germline CDR1 and CDR2 sequences are MGHRA and YSYEKL. Germline trimming cut 2 bases from V and 4 bases from J; bases unmatched to any gene: 12. Unique molecular identifiers were used to barcode this TCRbeta library. TCRdb reprocessed the PCR reads via MiXCR and lists one record per CDR3 protein. The sample holds some 550,000 distinct CDR3 sequences; around 19% are singletons and the top ten take 3.3%. This TCR came from a human donor who donated a stem cell graft to a child with acute lymphoblastic leukemia. This specimen was PBMCs from the stem cell graft donor, taken from the stem cell graft. The chain uses TRBV4-1 and TRBJ2-2; 8 bases line up with TRBD1. The DNA for the CDR3 is TGCGCCAGCAGCCAACCGCTCACAGGGGGGACTCTCACCGGGGAGCTGTTTTTT. This codes for CASSQPLTGGTLTGELFF.